A selection of T cell receptor beta chains follows, all from one sample in a study of blood T cell repertoires in COVID-19. Sequenced by immunoSEQ multiplex PCR; TCRdb stores in-frame clones only, minus some. The sample consists of some 250,000 clones, roughly 88% of them appearing once. Sequences were obtained from PBMCs or T cells enriched from blood (not recorded which). Receptors were obtained from a woman in her thirties or forties with acute COVID-19. CDR3s include the opening cysteine and the closing phenylalanine or tryptophan. A D gene is named only where the DNA matches it firmly. Some rows mark clone size as missing; the rest say once, few, many or name a class of expanded clone.

clone_size: NA
v_call: TRBV5-1
j_call: TRBJ2-5
d_call: NA
cdr3_aa: CASSLAGDTPLETQYF
cdr3_nt: TGCGCCAGCAGCTTGGCCGGGGATACTCCTCTGGAGACCCAGTACTTC

clone_size: NA
v_call: TRBV10-3
j_call: TRBJ2-3
d_call: TRBD2
cdr3_aa: CASGTSGGALADTQYF
cdr3_nt: TGTGCCTCGGGGACTAGCGGGGGGGCCCTTGCAGATACGCAGTATTTT

clone_size: NA
v_call: TRBV3-1/TRBV3-2
j_call: TRBJ1-1
d_call: TRBD1
cdr3_aa: CASSLSSGTGDAEAFF
cdr3_nt: TGTGCCAGCAGCCTATCATCCGGGACAGGGGACGCTGAAGCTTTCTTT

clone_size: NA
v_call: TRBV6-5
j_call: TRBJ1-2
d_call: TRBD1
cdr3_aa: CASRTGAGYGYTF
cdr3_nt: TGTGCCAGCAGGACAGGGGCGGGCTATGGCTACACCTTC

clone_size: NA
v_call: TRBV5-5
j_call: TRBJ2-6
d_call: NA
cdr3_aa: CASTRLGVGAGANVLTF
cdr3_nt: TGTGCCAGCACCCGACTAGGGGTAGGGGCTGGGGCCAACGTCCTGACTTTC

clone_size: NA
v_call: TRBV12-5
j_call: TRBJ2-3
d_call: TRBD1
cdr3_aa: CASGLQTGGTDTQYF
cdr3_nt: TGTGCTAGTGGTTTGCAGACAGGGGGCACAGATACGCAGTATTTT

clone_size: NA
v_call: TRBV7-9
j_call: TRBJ1-1
d_call: TRBD1
cdr3_aa: CASSLEQGPAFF
cdr3_nt: TGTGCCAGCAGCTTAGAACAGGGGCCAGCTTTCTTT

clone_size: once
v_call: TRBV5-1
j_call: TRBJ2-2
d_call: TRBD2
cdr3_aa: CASSPTSGGTGELFF
cdr3_nt: TGCGCCAGCAGCCCGACTAGCGGGGGGACCGGGGAGCTGTTTTTT

clone_size: NA
v_call: TRBV12-3/TRBV12-4
j_call: TRBJ2-3
d_call: NA
cdr3_aa: CASKYRGTDTQYF
cdr3_nt: TGTGCCAGCAAATACCGGGGCACAGATACGCAGTATTTT

clone_size: NA
v_call: TRBV3-1/TRBV3-2
j_call: TRBJ2-3
d_call: NA
cdr3_aa: CASSRPQGHTSTDTQYF
cdr3_nt: TGTGCCAGCAGCCGGCCCCAGGGACATACCAGCACAGATACGCAGTATTTT

clone_size: NA
v_call: TRBV2
j_call: TRBJ2-4
d_call: TRBD2
cdr3_aa: CASTPLAGGLAKNIQYF
cdr3_nt: TGTGCCAGCACCCCACTAGCGGGAGGGCTAGCCAAAAACATTCAGTACTTC

clone_size: NA
v_call: TRBV3-1/TRBV3-2
j_call: TRBJ2-2
d_call: NA
cdr3_aa: CASSYRTNTGELFF
cdr3_nt: TGTGCCAGCAGCTACAGAACGAACACCGGGGAGCTGTTTTTT

clone_size: NA
v_call: TRBV12-3/TRBV12-4
j_call: TRBJ2-3
d_call: NA
cdr3_aa: CASSSADTQYF
cdr3_nt: TGTGCCAGCAGTTCGGCAGATACGCAGTATTTT